This TCR beta chain was profiled in a study of graft-versus-host responses after intestinal transplantation (dated by TCRdb to 2020 to 2022). About the study as a whole: Recipients received multivisceral, liver-intestinal, or isolated intestinal transplants. Every recipient was given anti-thymocyte globulin induction, followed by 2 to 3 years of maintenance tacrolimus and steroids. Graft-versus-host and host-versus-graft alloreactive T cell clones were tracked in the graft, circulation and bone marrow after intestinal transplantation using bulk TCR-beta CDR3 sequencing. Alloreactive clones were identified by sequencing pre-transplant mixed lymphocyte reaction products and comparing these products with unstimulated pre-transplant donor and recipient T cells. The cohort enrolled 20 to 30 intestinal transplant recipients, one of whom was a retransplant, and 3 patients without pretransplant specimens were excluded. Donor T cell macrochimerism was defined as a peak of at least 4% donor T cells among recipient peripheral blood mononuclear cells. Rather than being sequenced by the commercial service, samples from a few later patients were sequenced in-house on an Illumina MiSeq and processed with MiXCR. Findings and caveats that apply to the study as a whole: Early after transplant, declines in HvG clones were associated with peak levels of circulating GvH clones. GvH clones were found in recipient bone marrow, and some of the GvH clones appeared earlier in ileal mucosa or blood, which is consistent with an intestinal mucosal origin. Conclusions were limited by the relatively low number and heterogeneity of intestinal transplant patients. Patients with donor T cell macrochimerism had high GvH to HvG T cell clonal ratios in their allografts.

The sample's time point label, in plain terms: cells obtained before transplantation from donor or recipient. CD3+CD4+ and CD3+CD8+ populations were FACS-sorted from unstimulated pre-transplant donor and recipient cells taken from spleen or lymph nodes. The protocol used for the library was the immunoSEQ multiplex PCR assay. For most patients, genomic DNA was isolated with the Qiagen DNeasy Blood and Tissue Kit and shipped frozen to Adaptive Biotechnologies for TCR sequencing. Adaptive Biotechnologies carried out high-throughput TCR-beta CDR3 sequencing of genomic DNA for most patients. The paper's data handling went like this. Adaptive's ImmunoSEQ software was the source of the TCR sequencing data for about 17 patients, while a few other patients were processed with MiXCR and VDJtools. CD4 versus CD8 sorting errors were corrected by removing sequences found in both subsets at a frequency ratio below 5:1. CDR3 nucleotide sequences shared by donor and recipient were removed because the origin of these sequences could not be assigned. To count as alloreactive, a clone needed at least 2-fold expansion over unstimulated cells and a minimum CFSE-low frequency of 0.002% (template counts) or 0.001% (read counts). Clones were considered mappable if detected in sequenced pre-transplant spleen, lymph node, or MLR CFSE-low populations of the donor or recipient. The cumulative frequency of alloreactive clones was calculated as a percentage of all sequences, weighted by copy number. TCRdb stores this immuneACCESS table with in-frame sequences only. Part of the clones is absent; in the studies checked, under half of the shortfall reflects unresolved V genes, and no reason is known for the rest. Clone size and the V and J calls come from that table; the DNA yielded D and trimming. For this sample the table gives about 110,000 clones, of which roughly nine tenths were detected only once. The top ten clonotypes cover under 0.3% of the sample.

The CDR3 covers 15 residues, taking in both the cysteine and the phenylalanine. The retained sequence is limited to the CDR3, 45 bases, with the frame set at the first base. Via the germline V gene, CDR1 is SGHVS and CDR2 FNYEAQ. V drops 5 bases and J drops 4 bases, leaving 15 bases in between. Note on this clone: This clone's antigen is unknown. Per-base quality was not reported, and no clone a single base away is much larger than it.

The sequences come from unstimulated CD4+ T cells sorted from spleen or lymph node cells, collected before transplant. The sequence was obtained from a human donor who was the organ donor for an intestinal transplant. The chain is encoded by TRBV7-6 joined to TRBJ2-1, with no reliable assignment of the D segment. The nucleotides read TGTGCCAGCAGCCTTAAAACAAACCTTTACAATGAGCAGTTCTTC. Its protein product is CASSLKTNLYNEQFF.